This T cell receptor (beta chain) derives from a study of T cells in Graves' hyperthyroidism and ophthalmopathy. The germline gives CDR1 SEHNR, CDR2 FQNEAQ (reference sequence). The CDR3 covers 17 residues. V was clipped by 3 bases and J by 3 bases; unmatched bases: 10. The investigators amplified TCR beta CDR3 regions from RNA transcripts. The HTBI primer set served for first-round RT-PCR of the TCR CDR3. TCRdb reanalysed the multiplex PCR reads using MiXCR and keeps one entry per CDR3 protein. The table records roughly 250,000 distinct CDR3 sequences, about 16% of them present only once. The sample holds many counts of this clonotype. Its antigen remains unidentified. The study's findings and limits: The majority of expanded thyroid clonotypes above 0.001 also appeared in blood.

Input material: blood. The rearrangement uses TRBV7-9 and TRBJ2-4, with 8 bases identical to TRBD1. The receptor was derived from a young woman with Graves' ophthalmopathy. CDR3 residues: CASSFSPQGAVKNIQYF. CDR3 in DNA: TGTGCCAGCAGCTTCTCACCTCAGGGGGCTGTCAAAAACATTCAGTACTTC.